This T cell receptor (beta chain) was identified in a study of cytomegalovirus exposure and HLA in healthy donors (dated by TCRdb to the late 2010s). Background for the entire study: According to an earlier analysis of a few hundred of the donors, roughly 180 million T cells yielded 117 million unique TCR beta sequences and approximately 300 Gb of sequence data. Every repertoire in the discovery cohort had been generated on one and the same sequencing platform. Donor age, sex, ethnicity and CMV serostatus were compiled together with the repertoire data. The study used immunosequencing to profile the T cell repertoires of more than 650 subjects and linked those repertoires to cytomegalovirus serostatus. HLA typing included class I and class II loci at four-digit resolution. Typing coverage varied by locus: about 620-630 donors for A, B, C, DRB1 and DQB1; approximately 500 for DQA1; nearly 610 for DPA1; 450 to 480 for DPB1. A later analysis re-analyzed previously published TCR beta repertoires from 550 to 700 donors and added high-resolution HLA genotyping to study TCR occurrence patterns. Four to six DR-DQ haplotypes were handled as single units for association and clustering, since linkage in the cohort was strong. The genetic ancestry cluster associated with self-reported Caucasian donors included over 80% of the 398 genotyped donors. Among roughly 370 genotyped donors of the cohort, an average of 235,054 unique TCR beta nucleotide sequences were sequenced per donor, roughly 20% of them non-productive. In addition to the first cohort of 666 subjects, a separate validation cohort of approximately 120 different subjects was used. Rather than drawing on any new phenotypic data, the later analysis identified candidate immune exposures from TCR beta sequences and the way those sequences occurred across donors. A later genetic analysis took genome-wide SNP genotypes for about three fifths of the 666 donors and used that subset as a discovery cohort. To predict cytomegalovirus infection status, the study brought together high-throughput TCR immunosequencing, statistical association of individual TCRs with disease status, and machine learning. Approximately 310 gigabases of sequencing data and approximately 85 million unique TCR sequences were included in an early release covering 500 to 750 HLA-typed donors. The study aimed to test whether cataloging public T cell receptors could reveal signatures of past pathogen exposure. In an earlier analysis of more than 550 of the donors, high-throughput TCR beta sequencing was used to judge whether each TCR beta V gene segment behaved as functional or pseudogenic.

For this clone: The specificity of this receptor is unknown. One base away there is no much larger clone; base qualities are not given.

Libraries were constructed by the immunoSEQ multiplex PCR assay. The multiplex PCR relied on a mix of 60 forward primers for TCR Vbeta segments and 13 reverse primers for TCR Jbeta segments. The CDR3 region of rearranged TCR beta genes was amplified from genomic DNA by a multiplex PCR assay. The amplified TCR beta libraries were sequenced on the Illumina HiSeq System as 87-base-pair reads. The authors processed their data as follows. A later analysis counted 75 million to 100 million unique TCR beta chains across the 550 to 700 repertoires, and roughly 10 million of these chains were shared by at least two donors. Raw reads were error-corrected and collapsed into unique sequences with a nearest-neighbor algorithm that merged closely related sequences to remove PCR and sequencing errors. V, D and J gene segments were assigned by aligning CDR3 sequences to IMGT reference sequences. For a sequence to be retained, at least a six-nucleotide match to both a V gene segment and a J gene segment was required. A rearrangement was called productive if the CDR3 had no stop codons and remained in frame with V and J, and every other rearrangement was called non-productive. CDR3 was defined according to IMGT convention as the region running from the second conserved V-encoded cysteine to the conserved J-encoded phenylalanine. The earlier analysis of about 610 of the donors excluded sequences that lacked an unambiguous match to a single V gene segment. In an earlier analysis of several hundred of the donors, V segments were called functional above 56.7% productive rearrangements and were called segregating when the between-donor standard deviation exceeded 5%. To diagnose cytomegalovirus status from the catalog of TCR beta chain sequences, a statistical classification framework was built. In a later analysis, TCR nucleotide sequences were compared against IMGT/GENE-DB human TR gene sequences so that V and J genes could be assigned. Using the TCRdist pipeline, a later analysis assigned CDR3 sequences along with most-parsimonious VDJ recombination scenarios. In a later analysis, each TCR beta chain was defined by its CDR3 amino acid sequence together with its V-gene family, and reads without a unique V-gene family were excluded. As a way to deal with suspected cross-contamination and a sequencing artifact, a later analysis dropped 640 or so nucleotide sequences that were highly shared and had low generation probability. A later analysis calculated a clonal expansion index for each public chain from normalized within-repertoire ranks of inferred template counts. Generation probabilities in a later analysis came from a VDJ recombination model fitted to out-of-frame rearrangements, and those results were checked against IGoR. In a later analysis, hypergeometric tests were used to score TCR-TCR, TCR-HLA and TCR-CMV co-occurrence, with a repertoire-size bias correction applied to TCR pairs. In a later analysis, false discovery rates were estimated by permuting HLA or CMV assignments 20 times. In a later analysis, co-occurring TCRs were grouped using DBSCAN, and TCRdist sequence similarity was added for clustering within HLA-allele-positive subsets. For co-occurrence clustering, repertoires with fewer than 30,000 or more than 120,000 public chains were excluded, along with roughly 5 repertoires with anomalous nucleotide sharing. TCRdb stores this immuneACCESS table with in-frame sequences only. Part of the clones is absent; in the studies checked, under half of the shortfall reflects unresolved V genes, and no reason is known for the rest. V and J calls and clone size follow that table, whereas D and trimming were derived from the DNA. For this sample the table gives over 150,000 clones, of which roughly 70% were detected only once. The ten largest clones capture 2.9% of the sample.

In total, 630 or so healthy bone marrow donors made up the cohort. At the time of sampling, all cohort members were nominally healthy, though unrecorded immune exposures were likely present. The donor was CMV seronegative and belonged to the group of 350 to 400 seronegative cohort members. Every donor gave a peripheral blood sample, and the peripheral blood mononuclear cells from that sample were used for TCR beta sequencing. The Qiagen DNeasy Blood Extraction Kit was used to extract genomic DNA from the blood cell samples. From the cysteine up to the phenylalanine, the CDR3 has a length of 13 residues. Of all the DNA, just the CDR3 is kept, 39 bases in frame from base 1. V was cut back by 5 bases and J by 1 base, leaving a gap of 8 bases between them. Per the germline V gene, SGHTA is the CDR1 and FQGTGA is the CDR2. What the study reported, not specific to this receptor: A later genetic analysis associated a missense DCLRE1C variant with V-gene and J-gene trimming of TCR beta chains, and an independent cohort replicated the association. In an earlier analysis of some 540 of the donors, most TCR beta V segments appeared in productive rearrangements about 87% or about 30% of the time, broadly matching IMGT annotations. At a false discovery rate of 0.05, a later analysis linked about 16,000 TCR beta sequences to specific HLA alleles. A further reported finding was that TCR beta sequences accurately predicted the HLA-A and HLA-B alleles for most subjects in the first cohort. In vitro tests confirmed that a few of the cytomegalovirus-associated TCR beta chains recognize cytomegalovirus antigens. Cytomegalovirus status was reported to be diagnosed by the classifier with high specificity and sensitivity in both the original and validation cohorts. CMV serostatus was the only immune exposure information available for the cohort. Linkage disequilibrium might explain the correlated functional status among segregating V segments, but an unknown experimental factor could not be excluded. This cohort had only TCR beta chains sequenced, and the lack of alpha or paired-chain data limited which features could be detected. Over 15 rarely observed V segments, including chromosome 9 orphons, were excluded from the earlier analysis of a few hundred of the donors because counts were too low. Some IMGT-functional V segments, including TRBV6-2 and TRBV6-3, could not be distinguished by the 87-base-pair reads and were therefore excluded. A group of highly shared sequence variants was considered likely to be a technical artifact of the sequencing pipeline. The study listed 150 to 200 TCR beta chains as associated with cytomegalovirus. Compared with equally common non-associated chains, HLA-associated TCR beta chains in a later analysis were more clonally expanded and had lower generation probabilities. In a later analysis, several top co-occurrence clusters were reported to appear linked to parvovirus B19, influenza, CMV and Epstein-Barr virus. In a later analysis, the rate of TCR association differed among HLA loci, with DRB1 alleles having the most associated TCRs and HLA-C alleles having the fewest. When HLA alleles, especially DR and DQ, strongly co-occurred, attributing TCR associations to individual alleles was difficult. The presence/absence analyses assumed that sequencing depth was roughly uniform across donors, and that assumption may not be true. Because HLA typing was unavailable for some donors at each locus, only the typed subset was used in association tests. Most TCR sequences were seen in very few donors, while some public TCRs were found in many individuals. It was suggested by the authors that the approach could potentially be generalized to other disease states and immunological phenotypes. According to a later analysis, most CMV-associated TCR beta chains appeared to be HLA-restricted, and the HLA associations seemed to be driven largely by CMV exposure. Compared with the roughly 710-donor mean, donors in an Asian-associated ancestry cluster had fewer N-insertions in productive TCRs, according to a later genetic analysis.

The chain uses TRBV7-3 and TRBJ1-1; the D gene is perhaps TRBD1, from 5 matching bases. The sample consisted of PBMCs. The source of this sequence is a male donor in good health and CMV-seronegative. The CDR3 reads CASSTQGNTEAFF. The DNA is TGTGCCAGCAGCACCCAGGGGAACACTGAAGCTTTCTTT.